What follows describes a single TCR beta chain. These data come from a study of technical replicates of blood from several donors. Assay used: immunoSEQ multiplex PCR; TCRdb lists only in-frame clones, some missing. In the table there are 85,000 to 100,000 clones, under 97% of which are singletons. The V segment lost 2 bases and the J segment 5 bases; nucleotides outside the gene matches: 6. Germline values: CDR1 MNHEY, CDR2 SVGAGI. The CDR3 length is 14 residues. This clonotype was obtained from a human donor in good health. The chain couples TRBV6-5 to TRBJ2-7, with TRBD1 matching over 7 bases. The sample comprised T cells isolated from PBMCs. CDR3 in DNA: TGTGCCAGCAGTTACGGTCACAGGGGCCACGAGCAGTACTTC. Its protein product is CASSYGHRGHEQYF.